The clone carrying this TCR beta chain occurred a few times. What it recognizes is unknown. The data are from a study of identical twins. The CDR3 runs to 15 residues. The V gene's germline CDR1 is SGHRS and CDR2 YFSETQ. V lost 3 bases to trimming and J lost 4 bases, with 14 bases between them. A universal primer site arose from template switching, and cDNA bore unique molecular identifiers. Each CDR3 protein gets one entry after TCRdb re-called the 5' RACE reads with MiXCR. The data contain about 1.7 million distinct CDR3 sequences, 32% of them singletons. Study-wide findings and caveats: In cord blood, abundant beta clonotypes had fewer insertions; memory showed no trend.

The sequencing input was cord blood. The sequence was collected from a newborn girl in good health. V usage is TRBV5-1 and J usage is TRBJ2-1, with D possibly being TRBD2 (6 bases). The CDR3: CASSSGTFKYNEQFF. The CDR3 DNA sequence: TGCGCCAGCAGCTCCGGGACTTTTAAGTACAATGAGCAGTTCTTC.